A selection of T cell receptor beta chains follows, all from one sample in a study of T cells in Graves' hyperthyroidism and ophthalmopathy. TCRdb re-called the multiplex PCR reads with MiXCR, one entry per CDR3 protein. The sample lists hundreds of thousands of distinct CDR3 sequences; about 15% were seen once. Sequencing was carried out using blood. The origin of the receptors is a young woman with Graves' hyperthyroidism that later progressed to Graves' ophthalmopathy. Each CDR3 is given with its conserved first and last residue. The D gene is left open where the match is weak. The size field is filled for only some rows; it gives once, few, many or a size class.

J gene,V gene,D gene,clone size,CDR3 protein,CDR3 DNA
TRBJ2-7,TRBV20-1,-,-,CSARDPRTAYEQYF,TGCAGTGCTAGAGATCCCCGGACAGCCTACGAGCAGTACTTC
TRBJ2-2,TRBV6-1,-,once,CASRPGLAGELFF,TGTGCCAGCAGACCGGGACTGGCCGGGGAGCTGTTTTTT
TRBJ2-6,TRBV20-1,TRBD2,few,CSARRYTSGRAFGANVLTF,TGCAGTGCTAGACGATACACTAGCGGGAGGGCCTTTGGGGCCAACGTCCTGACTTTC
TRBJ1-5,TRBV10-1,-,few,CASSPTGKGRNQPQHF,TGCGCCAGCAGTCCTACAGGGAAGGGACGCAATCAGCCCCAGCATTTT
TRBJ2-7,TRBV4-1,TRBD2,many,CASSHRLAGVPYEQYF,TGCGCCAGCAGCCACAGACTAGCGGGCGTGCCCTACGAGCAGTACTTC
TRBJ2-5,TRBV2,-,many,CASRDPRSTQYF,TGTGCCAGCAGGGACCCCAGAAGCACCCAGTACTTC
TRBJ2-2,TRBV27,TRBD1,many,CASSPFPDRVVTGELFF,TGTGCCAGCAGTCCCTTCCCGGACAGGGTGGTCACCGGGGAGCTGTTTTTT
TRBJ2-2,TRBV4-1,-,few,CASSHRTASSTGELFF,TGCGCCAGCAGCCACCGGACAGCCTCCAGCACCGGGGAGCTGTTTTTT
TRBJ1-4,TRBV6-1,-,few,CASSEVEGANEKLFF,TGTGCCAGCAGTGAAGTTGAGGGCGCGAATGAAAAACTGTTTTTT
TRBJ2-5,TRBV28,-,many,CASSLVSSPQTQYF,TGTGCCAGCAGTTTAGTATCGAGTCCGCAGACCCAGTACTTC
TRBJ1-3,TRBV6-1,TRBD1,few,CASSLGTDYSGNTIYF,TGTGCCAGCAGTTTGGGGACAGACTACTCTGGAAACACCATATATTTT
TRBJ2-4,TRBV30,-,few,CAWSEGYTKNIQYF,TGTGCCTGGAGTGAAGGTTATACCAAAAACATTCAGTACTTC
TRBJ2-1,TRBV5-1,TRBD2,many,CASRLAGDNEQFF,TGCGCCAGCCGACTAGCGGGAGACAATGAGCAGTTCTTC
TRBJ2-3,TRBV28,-,many,CASSTTRGTDTQYF,TGTGCCAGCAGTACCACCCGGGGAACAGATACGCAGTATTTT
TRBJ2-1,TRBV12-3/TRBV12-4,TRBD1,-,CASTFQTGVDNEQFF,TGTGCCAGCACTTTTCAGACAGGGGTAGACAATGAGCAGTTCTTC
TRBJ2-1,TRBV7-2,TRBD2,-,CASSHTTGLAGEGNEQFF,TGTGCCAGCAGCCATACAACGGGACTAGCGGGAGAGGGGAATGAGCAGTTCTTC
TRBJ2-1,TRBV14,TRBD1,few,CASSHYDRGPDNEQFF,TGTGCCAGCAGCCACTACGACAGGGGGCCAGACAATGAGCAGTTCTTC
TRBJ2-1,TRBV20-1,-,many,CSWADSYNEQFF,TGCAGCTGGGCTGACTCCTACAATGAGCAGTTCTTC
TRBJ2-3,TRBV7-9,-,many,CASSPRTGADTQYF,TGTGCCAGCAGCCCTAGAACCGGGGCAGATACGCAGTATTTT
TRBJ2-1,TRBV5-1,TRBD2,many,CASSLPASGTNEQFF,TGCGCCAGCAGCTTGCCCGCTAGCGGGACCAATGAGCAGTTCTTC
TRBJ1-4,TRBV9,-,-,CASSPGGRGQVGEKLFF,TGTGCCAGCAGCCCGGGGGGCAGAGGGCAGGTTGGAGAAAAACTGTTTTTT
TRBJ1-5,TRBV19,-,-,CASSIPQGNQPQHF,TGTGCCAGTAGTATTCCCCAGGGCAATCAGCCCCAGCATTTT
TRBJ2-1,TRBV11-2,TRBD2,-,CASSPLAVRDNEQFF,TGTGCCAGCAGTCCCCTAGCGGTCAGGGACAATGAGCAGTTCTTC
TRBJ2-5,TRBV7-9,TRBD2,many,CASSLAIAGGETQYF,TGTGCCAGCAGCTTAGCGATAGCGGGAGGGGAGACCCAGTACTTC